Described below is a single T cell receptor beta chain sequence and its context. What it binds is not known. This CDR3 is built from 13 residues. Germline values: CDR1 MNHNS, CDR2 SASEGT. The ends were cut back, 4 bases at V and 0 bases at J, with 6 bases in the middle. This table comes from immunoSEQ multiplex PCR, and its TCRdb copy is limited to in-frame clones, with some not included. The sample yields 30,000 to 40,000 clones, 74% seen once. This sample is part of a study of OX40 agonist ivuxolimab in advanced cancers. Study results and caveats: There were, on average, more expanded clones in CD8+ T cells than in CD4+. With doses of 0.1 to 3.0 mg/kg, CD4+ and CD8+ blood T cells had undergone clonal expansion by week 6.

This clonotype originated in an adult with an advanced solid tumor such as melanoma, head and neck, liver or kidney cancer. Specimen: CD4+ or CD8+ T cells sorted from blood, collected in a trial of the OX40 agonist ivuxolimab. The V and J genes are TRBV6-1 and TRBJ1-1; D not certain. CDR3 loop: CASSGILNTEAFF. In nucleotides, the CDR3 is TGTGCCAGCAGTGGCATATTGAACACTGAAGCTTTCTTT.